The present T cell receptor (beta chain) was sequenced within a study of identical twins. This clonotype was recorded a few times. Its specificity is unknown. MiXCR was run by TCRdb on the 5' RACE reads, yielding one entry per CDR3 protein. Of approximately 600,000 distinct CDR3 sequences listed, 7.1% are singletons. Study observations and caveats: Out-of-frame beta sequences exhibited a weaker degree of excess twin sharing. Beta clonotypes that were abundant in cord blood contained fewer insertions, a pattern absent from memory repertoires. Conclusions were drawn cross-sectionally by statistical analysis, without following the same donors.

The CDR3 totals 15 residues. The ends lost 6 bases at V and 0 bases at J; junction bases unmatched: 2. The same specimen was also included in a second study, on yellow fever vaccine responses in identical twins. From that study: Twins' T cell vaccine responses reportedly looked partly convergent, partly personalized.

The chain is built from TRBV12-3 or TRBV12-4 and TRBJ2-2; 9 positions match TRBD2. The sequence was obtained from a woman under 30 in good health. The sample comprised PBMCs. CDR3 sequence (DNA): TGTGCCAGCAGAGGACTAGCGCCGAACACCGGGGAGCTGTTTTTT. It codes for CASRGLAPNTGELFF.